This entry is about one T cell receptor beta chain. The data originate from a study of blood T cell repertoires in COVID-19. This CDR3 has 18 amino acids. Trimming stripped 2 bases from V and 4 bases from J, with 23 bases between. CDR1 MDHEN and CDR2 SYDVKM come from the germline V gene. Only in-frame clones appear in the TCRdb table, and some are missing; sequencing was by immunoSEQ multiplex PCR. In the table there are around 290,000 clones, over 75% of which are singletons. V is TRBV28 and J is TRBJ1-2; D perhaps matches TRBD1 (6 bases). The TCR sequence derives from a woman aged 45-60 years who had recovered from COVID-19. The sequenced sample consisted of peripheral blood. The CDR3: CASSLPTLGFGQRYGYTF. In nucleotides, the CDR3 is TGTGCCAGCAGTTTACCCACCTTGGGCTTCGGACAGCGCTATGGCTACACCTTC.